The next 13 T cell receptor beta chains were all read from a single sample in a study of blood T cells in healthy people across ages. With a J-beta primer mix and a sample-barcoded 5' primer, a second PCR ran about 6 to 11 cycles. MiXCR, run by TCRdb on the 5' RACE reads, gives a single entry per CDR3 protein. The repertoire holds more than 1 million distinct CDR3 sequences, with under 55% as singletons. Sequenced material: blood. The receptor source for this set is a woman aged 60-75 years in good health.

The chain is built from TRBV12-5 and TRBJ2-1; D tentatively reads TRBD1 or TRBD2 (6 bases each). The CDR3 is 16 residues long. The germline V gene has CDR1 LGHNT and CDR2 FRNRAP. The V end lost 7 bases, the J end lost 7 bases, and 23 bases lay between the germline ends. DNA of the CDR3: TGTGCTAGTGCCCCCCCGGGGGCAGGGTCGTTTAATGAGCAGTTCTTC. It is translated as CASAPPGAGSFNEQFF.

This clonotype turned up a few times. The chain couples TRBV6-6 to TRBJ2-7; 7 bases match TRBD2. The CDR3 spans 14 residues. Germline V gives CDR1 MNHNY, CDR2 SVGAGI (reference sequence). V lost 6 bases to trimming and J lost 3 bases; unmatched junction nucleotides: 8. The DNA for the CDR3 is TGTGCCAGCAGATCCCACGGGGGGTTCTACGAGCAGTACTTC. Residues: CASRSHGGFYEQYF.

This clonotype was counted ten times or more. The V and J genes are TRBV7-7 and TRBJ2-3; TRBD2 matches 9 bases. The germline V gene has CDR1 SSHAT and CDR2 FNYEAQ (reference sequence). This CDR3 is built from 17 residues. V dropped 1 base and J dropped 4; count of bases not matched to a gene: 9. The CDR3, as DNA: TGTGCCAGCAGCTTAGAGGTTAGCGGGAGTTTCGCAGATACGCAGTATTTT. Residues: CASSLEVSGSFADTQYF.

This chain links TRBV20-1 with TRBJ2-7, with D perhaps matching TRBD1 or TRBD2 (6 bases each). Germline V CDR1 and CDR2: DFQATT, SNEGSKA (reference sequence). Trimming pared 3 bases from V and 0 bases from J, leaving 15 bases between. The CDR3 is 15 residues long. The CDR3: CSARGAGRRSYEQYF. For the CDR3, the DNA is TGCAGTGCTAGGGGGGCGGGGAGGCGCTCCTACGAGCAGTACTTC.

This sequence joins TRBV7-2 and TRBJ2-3; D unresolved. Per germline, CDR1 SGHTA and CDR2 FQGNSA. CDR3 length: 14 residues. The ends were cut back, 2 bases at V and 4 bases at J, with 10 bases in the middle. CDR3 sequence reads: CASSLNHASDTQYF. The CDR3 DNA sequence: TGTGCCAGCAGCTTAAATCATGCCTCAGATACGCAGTATTTT.

This clonotype was observed at least ten times. V usage is TRBV11-1 and J usage is TRBJ2-3, with unresolved D. The CDR3 totals 12 residues. With 2 bases removed from V and 14 bases from J, the gap between germline ends came to 14 bases. CDR1 and CDR2 (germline): SGHAT, FQDESV (reference sequence). Written as DNA, the CDR3 is TGTGCCAGCAGCTTAATTGGGGTAGAGACGTATTTT. Its protein is CASSLIGVETYF.

This clonotype was observed a handful of times. This rearrangement joins TRBV20-1 to TRBJ2-3; maybe TRBD2 (6 bases). This CDR3 spans 13 amino acids. Germline V gives CDR1 DFQATT, CDR2 SNEGSKA (reference sequence). Trimming removed 6 bases at V and 6 bases at J, with 16 bases between. CDR3 DNA: TGCAGTGCGCCTAGATCCGGGGGTGATACGCAGTATTTT. Its protein product is CSAPRSGGDTQYF.

The chain couples TRBV14 to TRBJ1-1; possible D gene TRBD1, 6 bases. Germline V lookup: CDR1 SGHDN, CDR2 FVKESK. The V and J ends lost 4 bases and 3 bases respectively, with 15 bases between them. This CDR3 comprises 15 residues. This CDR3 is CASSLRQVEYTEAFF. In nucleotides, the CDR3 is TGTGCCAGCAGCCTTAGACAGGTCGAATACACTGAAGCTTTCTTT. Full variable domain (outside the CDR3, taken from reference TRBV14 and TRBJ1-1): EAGVTQFPSHSVIEKGQTVTLRCDPISGHDNLYWYRRVMGKEIKFLLHFVKESKQDESGMPNNRFLAERTGGTYSTLKVQPAELEDSGVYFCASSLRQVEYTEAFFGQGTRLTVV.

The chain is built from TRBV28 and TRBJ2-7; D not certain. The CDR3 spans 12 residues. V lost 6 bases, J lost 6 bases, and 12 bases lay in between. The V gene's germline CDR1 is MDHEN and CDR2 SYDVKM. The DNA for the CDR3 is TGTGCCAGCAGCATCCGCACCTGCGAGCAGTACTTC. This encodes CASSIRTCEQYF.

The chain carries TRBV2 and TRBJ2-7, with 8 bases identical to TRBD1. With V trimmed by 6 bases and J by 2 bases, 6 bases remained unmatched. The CDR3 has 14 amino acids. Germline V lookup: CDR1 SNHLY, CDR2 FYNNEI. CDR3: CASREDRVAYEQYF. For the CDR3, the DNA is TGTGCCAGCAGGGAGGACAGGGTTGCCTACGAGCAGTACTTC. Full variable domain (remainder filled in from reference TRBV2 and TRBJ2-7): EPEVTQTPSHQVTQMGQEVILRCVPISNHLYFYWYRQILGQKVEFLVSFYNNEISEKSEIFDDQFSVERPDGSNFTLKIRSTKLEDSAMYFCASREDRVAYEQYFGPGTRLTVT.

The chain uses TRBV2 and TRBJ2-1; D unclear. This CDR3 is 10 amino acids long. CDR1 is SNHLY, CDR2 FYNNEI, per germline. Trimming removed 4 bases at V and 10 bases at J, with 5 bases between. The CDR3 sequence: CASSGEEQFF. In DNA, the CDR3 is TGTGCCAGCAGTGGAGAGGAGCAGTTCTTC.

This clonotype has a handful of counts. This chain joins TRBV6-6 and TRBJ2-7; 7 bases align to TRBD2. Germline lookup yields CDR1 MNHNY and CDR2 SVGAGI (reference sequence). Trimming at V came to 0 bases and at J to 4 bases, leaving 6 bases not matched to a gene. The CDR3 runs to 15 residues. The CDR3 DNA sequence: TGTGCCAGCAGTTACTCAGCGGGACTCGATTACGAGCAGTACTTC. As protein: CASSYSAGLDYEQYF.

This clonotype was recorded only once. Its ends do not fully match the called genes, so a read error is possible. The CDR3 nucleotides read TGTGCCAGCATTTTATTTCTGAGTTTCTACGAGCAGTACTTC. Translating it yields CASILFLSFYEQYF. This rearrangement joins TRBV28 to TRBJ2-7; D remains unclear. The V gene's germline CDR1 is MDHEN and CDR2 SYDVKM. The CDR3 consists of 14 residues.